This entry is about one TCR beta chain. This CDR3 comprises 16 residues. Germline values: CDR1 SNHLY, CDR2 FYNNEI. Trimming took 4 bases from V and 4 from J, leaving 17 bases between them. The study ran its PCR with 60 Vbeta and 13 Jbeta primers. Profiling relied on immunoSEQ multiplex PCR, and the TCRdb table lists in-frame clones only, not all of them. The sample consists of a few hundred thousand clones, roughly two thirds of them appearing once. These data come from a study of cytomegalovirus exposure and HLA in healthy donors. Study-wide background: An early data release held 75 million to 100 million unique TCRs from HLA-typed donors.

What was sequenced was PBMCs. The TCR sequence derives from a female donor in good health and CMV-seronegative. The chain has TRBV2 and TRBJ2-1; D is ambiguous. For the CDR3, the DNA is TGTGCCAGCAGTGCTAGGAGCCCCCTCCGATACAATGAGCAGTTCTTC. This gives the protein CASSARSPLRYNEQFF.